Listed below are T cell receptor beta chains from one sample, sequenced in a study of shared clonotypes between healthy human individuals. Sequenced by immunoSEQ multiplex PCR; TCRdb stores in-frame clones only, minus some. The top ten hold approximately 0.11% of the sample, which has 600,000 or so clones, 95% seen once. Sequencing was performed on naive CD8+ T cells sorted from blood. Source of these receptors: a woman aged 25-40 years in good health. The CDR3 runs from the conserved cysteine through the conserved F or W. D genes are given only for firm matches. The size of a clone is reported for some rows only, either as once, few or many, or as a class for expanded clones.

TRBJ1-1 - - TRBV6-1 CASSDLSEAFF TGTGCCAGCAGTGATCTATCTGAAGCTTTCTTT
TRBJ1-4 - once TRBV11-2 CASGPGHTNEKLFF TGTGCCAGCGGCCCGGGACACACTAATGAAAAACTGTTTTTT
TRBJ2-7 TRBD2 - TRBV4-2 CASSQVAGGIYEQYF TGTGCCAGCAGCCAAGTAGCGGGAGGGATATACGAGCAGTACTTC
TRBJ2-7 - - TRBV9 CASSVDGRDYEQYF TGTGCCAGCAGCGTAGATGGGCGGGACTACGAGCAGTACTTC
TRBJ2-5 - - TRBV27 CASSPYGGPETQYF TGTGCCAGCAGTCCCTACGGGGGCCCTGAGACCCAGTACTTC
TRBJ1-2 - once TRBV9 CASSVDSAAATYGYTF TGTGCCAGCAGCGTAGACTCCGCCGCGGCTACCTATGGCTACACCTTC
TRBJ2-7 - - TRBV10-2 CASSGGSLPYEQYF TGCGCCAGCAGTGGTGGGAGCCTCCCCTACGAGCAGTACTTC
TRBJ2-7 TRBD1 - TRBV7-9 CASSLASDRGDEQYF TGTGCCAGCAGCTTAGCCTCTGACAGGGGTGACGAGCAGTACTTC
TRBJ1-1 - once TRBV28 CASSMMDSSTEAFF TGTGCCAGCAGTATGATGGACAGCTCCACTGAAGCTTTCTTT
TRBJ1-2 - - TRBV10-1 CASRRQGPSHGCYGYTF TGCGCCAGCAGAAGGCAGGGCCCATCCCACGGTTGCTATGGCTACACCTTC
TRBJ2-7 - - TRBV5-6 CASSFSFQGTSYEQYF TGTGCCAGCAGCTTTAGCTTCCAGGGGACTTCATACGAGCAGTACTTC
TRBJ1-1 - - TRBV28 CASSLSSFMNTEAFF TGTGCCAGCAGTTTAAGCAGTTTCATGAACACTGAAGCTTTCTTT
TRBJ1-1 - - TRBV30 CAWSIGFSGGEAFF TGTGCCTGGAGTATCGGCTTCTCCGGCGGTGAAGCTTTCTTT
TRBJ2-1 - - TRBV27 CASSLSMGRTYNEQFF TGTGCCAGCAGTTTATCGATGGGGCGAACCTACAATGAGCAGTTCTTC